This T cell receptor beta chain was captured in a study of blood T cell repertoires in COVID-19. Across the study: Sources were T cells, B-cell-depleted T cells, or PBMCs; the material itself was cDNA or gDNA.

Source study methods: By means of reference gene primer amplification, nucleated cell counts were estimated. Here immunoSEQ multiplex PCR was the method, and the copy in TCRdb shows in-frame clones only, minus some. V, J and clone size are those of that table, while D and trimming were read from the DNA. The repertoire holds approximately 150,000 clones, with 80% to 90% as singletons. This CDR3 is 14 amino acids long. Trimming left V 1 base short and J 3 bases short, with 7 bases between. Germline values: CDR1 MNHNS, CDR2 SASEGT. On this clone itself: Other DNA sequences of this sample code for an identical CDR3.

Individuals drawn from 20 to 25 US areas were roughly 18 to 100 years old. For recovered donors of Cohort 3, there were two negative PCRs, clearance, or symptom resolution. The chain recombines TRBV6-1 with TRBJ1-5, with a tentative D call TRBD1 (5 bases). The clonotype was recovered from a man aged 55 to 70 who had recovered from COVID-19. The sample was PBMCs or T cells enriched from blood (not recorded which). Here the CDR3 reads CASSEGQFNQPQHF. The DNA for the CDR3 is TGTGCCAGCAGTGAAGGACAGTTCAATCAGCCCCAGCATTTT.